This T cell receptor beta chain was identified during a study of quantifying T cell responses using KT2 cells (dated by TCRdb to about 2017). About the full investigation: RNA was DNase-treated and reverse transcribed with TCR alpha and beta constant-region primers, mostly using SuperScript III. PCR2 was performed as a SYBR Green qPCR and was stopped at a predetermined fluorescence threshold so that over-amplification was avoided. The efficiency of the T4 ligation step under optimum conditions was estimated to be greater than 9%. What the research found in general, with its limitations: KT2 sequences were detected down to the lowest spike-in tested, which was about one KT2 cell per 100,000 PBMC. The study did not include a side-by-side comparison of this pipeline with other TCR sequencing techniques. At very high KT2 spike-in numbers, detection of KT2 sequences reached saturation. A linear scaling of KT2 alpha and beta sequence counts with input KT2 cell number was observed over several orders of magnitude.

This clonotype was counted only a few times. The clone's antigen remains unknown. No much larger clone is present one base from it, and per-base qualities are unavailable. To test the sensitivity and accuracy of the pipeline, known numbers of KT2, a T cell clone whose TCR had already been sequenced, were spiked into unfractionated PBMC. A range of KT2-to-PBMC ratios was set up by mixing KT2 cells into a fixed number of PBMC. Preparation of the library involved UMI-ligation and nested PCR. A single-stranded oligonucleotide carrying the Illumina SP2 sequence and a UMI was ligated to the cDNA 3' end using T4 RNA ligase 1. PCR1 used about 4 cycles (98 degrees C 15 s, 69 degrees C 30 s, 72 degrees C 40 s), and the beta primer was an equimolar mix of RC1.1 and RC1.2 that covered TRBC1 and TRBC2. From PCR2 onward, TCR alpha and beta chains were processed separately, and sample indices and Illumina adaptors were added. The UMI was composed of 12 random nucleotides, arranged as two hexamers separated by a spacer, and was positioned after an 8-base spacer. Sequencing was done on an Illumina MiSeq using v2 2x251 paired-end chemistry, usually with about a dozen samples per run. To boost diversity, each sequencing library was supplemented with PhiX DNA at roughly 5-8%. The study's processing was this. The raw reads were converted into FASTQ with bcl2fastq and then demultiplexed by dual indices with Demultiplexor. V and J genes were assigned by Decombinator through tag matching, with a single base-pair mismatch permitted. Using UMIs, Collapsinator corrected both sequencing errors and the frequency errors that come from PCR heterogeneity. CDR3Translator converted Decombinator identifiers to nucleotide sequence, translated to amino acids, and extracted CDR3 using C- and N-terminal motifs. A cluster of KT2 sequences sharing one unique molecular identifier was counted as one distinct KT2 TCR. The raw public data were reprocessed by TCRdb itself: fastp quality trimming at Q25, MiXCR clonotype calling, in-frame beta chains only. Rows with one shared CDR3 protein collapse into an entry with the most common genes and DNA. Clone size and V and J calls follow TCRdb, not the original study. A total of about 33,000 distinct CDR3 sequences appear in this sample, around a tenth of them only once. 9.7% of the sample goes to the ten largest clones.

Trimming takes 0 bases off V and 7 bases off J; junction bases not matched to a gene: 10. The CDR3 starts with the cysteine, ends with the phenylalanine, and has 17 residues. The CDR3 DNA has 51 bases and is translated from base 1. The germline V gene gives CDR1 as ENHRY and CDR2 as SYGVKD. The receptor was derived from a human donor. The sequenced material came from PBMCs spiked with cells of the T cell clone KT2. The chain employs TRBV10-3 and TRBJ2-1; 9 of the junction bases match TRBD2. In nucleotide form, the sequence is TGTGCCATCAGTGAGTCGAGGCGGGGGGGCCTTGTTAATGAGCAGTTCTTC. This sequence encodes CAISESRRGGLVNEQFF.